This T cell receptor (beta chain) came from a study of blood T cells in healthy people across ages. Study-wide results and limits: TCR beta diversity correlated strongly with naive T cell percentage. Reliance upon unsorted PBMCs precluded definitive naive versus antigen-experienced comparison. The recorded TCR beta diversity per million T cells decreased in a roughly linear manner with age.

This CDR3 has 15 residues. Germline V gene lookup returns CDR1 SEHNR and CDR2 FQNEAQ (reference sequence). No fewer than 5 micrograms of total RNA were isolated from every sample. Together with a sample-barcoded 5' primer, a J-beta primer mix was included in a second PCR lasting about 6 to 11 cycles. TCRdb itself ran the 5' RACE reads through MiXCR, one entry per CDR3 protein. The sample lists 380,000 or so distinct CDR3 sequences, approximately 47% occurring once. On this clonotype itself: The antigen is unknown.

The V gene is TRBV7-9, the J gene TRBJ2-4, with 8 bases identical to TRBD1. The DNA end is more similar to TRBJ2-7, so the J call may be wrong. The sample taken for sequencing was blood. The TCR sequence derives from a man aged 55 to 70 in good health. The CDR3 sequence: CASSLVGGQGYEQYF. In DNA, the CDR3 is TGTGCCAGCAGCTTAGTTGGTGGACAGGGCTACGAGCAGTACTTC.